These 28 T cell receptor beta chains share one sample of origin, sequenced in a study of radiotherapy plus CTLA-4 blockade in lung cancer (dated by TCRdb to about 2018). Receptor amplification or capture employed the immunoSEQ multiplex PCR assay. TCRdb holds this immuneACCESS table with in-frame rearrangements only. Some clones are missing; in checked studies, unresolved V genes explain under half, and the rest has no known cause. In this sample the table shows roughly 92,000 clones, 70% to 90% of which occur a single time. Of the sample, about 2% is held by the ten largest clones. This material consisted of peripheral blood, taken from a patient treated with radiotherapy plus ipilimumab. The receptors come from a human donor with non-small cell lung cancer who had a partial response to radiotherapy plus ipilimumab.

This clone was seen a handful of times. The CDR3: CASGAGGAQSGNTIYF. Written as DNA, the CDR3 is TGTGCCAGCGGGGCAGGGGGCGCTCAGTCTGGAAACACCATATATTTT. The chain combines TRBV28 with TRBJ1-3, with 8 nucleotides matching TRBD1. The CDR3 is made up of 16 amino acids. CDR1 MDHEN and CDR2 SYDVKM come from the germline V gene. The V segment lost 8 bases and the J segment 1 base; nucleotides outside the gene matches: 10. Based on the CDR3 plus reference TRBV28 and TRBJ1-3, the full variable domain is DVKVTQSSRYLVKRTGEKVFLECVQDMDHENMFWYRQDPGLGLRLIYFSYDVKMKEKGDIPEGYSVSREKKERFSLILESASTNQTSMYLCASGAGGAQSGNTIYFGEGSWLTVV.

This CDR3 reads CASSQASSDRGLVDYGYTF. CDR3 coding DNA: TGCGCCAGCAGCCAGGCCTCGTCGGACAGGGGGCTGGTAGACTATGGCTACACCTTC. The rearrangement uses TRBV4-1 and TRBJ1-2; 11 bases match TRBD1. Germline CDR1 and CDR2: MGHRA and YSYEKL. This CDR3 region has 19 residues. With V trimmed by 3 bases and J by 3 bases, 15 bases remained unmatched.

The CDR3 bases are TGTGCCAGCAGCCCAGCCCCAGACAGGGGAATGATCGAGCAGTACTTC. It specifies CASSPAPDRGMIEQYF. V and J are TRBV28 and TRBJ2-7; 8 nucleotides align to TRBD1. After removal of 6 bases from V and 6 bases from J, the junction contained 16 bases not matched to a gene. Germline CDR1 and CDR2: MDHEN and SYDVKM. This CDR3 is built from 16 residues.

The rearrangement joins TRBV10-3 to TRBJ2-3, with D tentatively TRBD1 (6 bases). In germline, CDR1 is ENHRY, CDR2 SYGVKD. V lost 7 bases and J 0 bases, leaving 14 bases between the germline ends. The CDR3 is 15 amino acids. CDR3 in DNA: TGTGCCATCAAAGGTGGGACATCGAGCACAGATACGCAGTATTTT. Translation: CAIKGGTSSTDTQYF.

As DNA, the CDR3 is TGTGCCATCACCCCAGGGGGACAGGGAAATTCACCCCTCCACTTT. This encodes CAITPGGQGNSPLHF. This chain links TRBV10-3 with TRBJ1-6; 9 nucleotides match TRBD1. The CDR3 is 15 residues long. Germline CDR1 ENHRY, CDR2 SYGVKD. V trimming: 7 bases; J trimming: 7 bases; junction bases outside the gene matches: 8.

This sequence joins TRBV7-9 and TRBJ1-3; D is possibly TRBD1 (6 bases). Germline V gives CDR1 SEHNR, CDR2 FQNEAQ (reference sequence). The CDR3 runs 16 residues. Trimming took off 5 bases at V and 3 bases at J, with 17 bases between the two ends. The CDR3, as DNA: TGTGCCAGCAGCCCTCCGGGGGGGGGCAGTGGAAACACCATATATTTT. Amino acid sequence: CASSPPGGGSGNTIYF.

The chain employs TRBV7-3 and TRBJ2-1, with 14 bases that match TRBD2. This CDR3 has 16 residues. Germline V gene lookup returns CDR1 SGHTA and CDR2 FQGTGA. The trim removed 5 bases at V and 5 bases at J, leaving 5 bases unmatched. CDR3 DNA: TGTGCCAGCAGCCCCGAGGGACTAGCGGGGGACAATGAGCAGTTCTTC. This translates into CASSPEGLAGDNEQFF. The full variable domain, completed using reference TRBV7-3 and TRBJ2-1, is GAGVSQTPSNKVTEKGKYVELRCDPISGHTALYWYRQSLGQGPEFLIYFQGTGAADDSGLPNDRFFAVRPEGSVSTLKIQRTERGDSAVYLCASSPEGLAGDNEQFFGPGTRLTVL.

The chain has TRBV7-2 and TRBJ2-1; 7 bases match TRBD2. This CDR3 comprises 15 residues. Germline-derived CDR1 and CDR2 are SGHTA and FQGNSA. V lost 5 bases, J lost 7 bases, and 11 bases stayed unmatched. The CDR3 protein is CASSAQAGRRNEQFF. The CDR3 DNA sequence: TGTGCCAGCAGCGCACAAGCGGGAAGACGGAATGAGCAGTTCTTC.

The CDR3, as DNA: TGTGCCAGCAGCCGCCAAGCGGGGATGAGCTCCTACAATGAGCAGTTCTTC. Translating gives CASSRQAGMSSYNEQFF. The V and J genes are TRBV5-5 and TRBJ2-1; 7 bases agree with TRBD2. Germline V CDR1 and CDR2: SGHKS, YYEKEE (reference sequence). The V gene end was trimmed by 4 bases and the J gene end by 0 bases; junction bases not matched to a gene: 10. The CDR3 has 17 residues.

This rearrangement joins TRBV5-6 to TRBJ1-1; D may be TRBD1 (6 bases). Trimming shortened V by 2 bases and J by 1 base, and 9 bases separated the two germline ends. CDR3 length: 14 residues. Per germline, CDR1 SGHDT and CDR2 YYEEEE. The CDR3 loop reads CASSFRTANTEAFF. The CDR3 DNA reads TGTGCCAGCAGCTTTAGGACAGCGAACACTGAAGCTTTCTTT.

This clone occurred a few times. The chain joins TRBV5-6 to TRBJ2-1; TRBD2 agrees at 7 bases. Unmatched junction bases numbered 13, after V lost 6 bases and J lost 13 bases. Germline V gives CDR1 SGHDT, CDR2 YYEEEE. The CDR3 has 13 residues. In DNA form, the CDR3 reads TGTGCCAGCACCGTCGTGCCAGCGGGATTCCAGTTCTTC. It codes for CASTVVPAGFQFF.

The V gene is TRBV6-1, the J gene TRBJ2-7, with D possibly being TRBD2 (6 bases). Trimming removed 7 bases at V and 2 bases at J, with 15 bases between. This CDR3 region has 14 residues. Germline CDR1 reads MNHNS; CDR2 reads SASEGT. DNA of the CDR3: TGTGCCAGCAAGTCCCGGGAGCGGGCCTACGAGCAGTACGTC. This translates into CASKSRERAYEQYV.

This clone appeared once. The CDR3 DNA sequence: TGTGCCAGCAGCACCTACCGCACAGATACGCAGTATTTT. It yields the protein CASSTYRTDTQYF. The chain couples TRBV9 to TRBJ2-3; no definite D call. CDR1 and CDR2 from the germline V gene are SGDLS and YYNGEE. The CDR3 length is 13 residues. V gave up 4 bases and J gave up 1 base, with 7 bases separating them. Full variable domain (rest looked up from reference TRBV9 and TRBJ2-3): DSGVTQTPKHLITATGQRVTLRCSPRSGDLSVYWYQQSLDQGLQFLIQYYNGEERAKGNILERFSAQQFPDLHSELNLSSLELGDSALYFCASSTYRTDTQYFGPGTRLTVL.

This clone was seen a few times. The gene calls are TRBV5-4 and TRBJ2-2; 9 bases match TRBD1. V was clipped by 4 bases and J by 7 bases; unmatched bases: 14. The CDR3 is 17 amino acids. Germline V gene data show CDR1 as SGHNT and CDR2 as YYREEE (reference sequence). CDR3 amino acids: CASSLSNLGQGRGELFF. CDR3 DNA: TGTGCCAGCAGCCTAAGCAACCTCGGACAGGGGCGCGGGGAGCTGTTTTTT. Together with reference TRBV5-4 and TRBJ2-2, the CDR3 gives the full variable domain: ETGVTQSPTHLIKTRGQQVTLRCSSQSGHNTVSWYQQALGQGPQFIFQYYREEENGRGNFPPRFSGLQFPNYSSELNVNALELDDSALYLCASSLSNLGQGRGELFFGEGSRLTVL.

The V and J genes are TRBV2 and TRBJ2-7; D unclear. From germline, CDR1 is SNHLY and CDR2 FYNNEI. Trimming shortened V by 6 bases and J by 4 bases, and 7 bases separated the two germline ends. This CDR3 spans 11 amino acids. CDR3 nucleotides: TGTGCCAGCAGCGTTCGGTACGAGCAGTACTTC. The encoded protein is CASSVRYEQYF.

In this sample, this clone turned up a few times. V is TRBV27 and J is TRBJ2-7; D may be TRBD1 (6 bases). The CDR3 runs to 16 residues. Germline lookup yields CDR1 MNHEY and CDR2 SMNVEV (reference sequence). V lost 4 bases to trimming and J lost 0 bases, with 16 bases between them. CDR3 DNA: TGTGCCAGCAGTTACCCCCCGAGGGGGAGCTCCTACGAGCAGTACTTC. It specifies CASSYPPRGSSYEQYF.

The chain employs TRBV10-3 and TRBJ2-1; TRBD2 agrees at 7 bases. Germline V gene sequence: CDR1 ENHRY, CDR2 SYGVKD. The length of the CDR3 is 19 residues. The trim removed 0 bases at V and 0 bases at J, leaving 11 bases unmatched. CDR3 coding DNA: TGTGCCATCAGTGAGTCGGACGGGAGGCCGACTAGCTCCTACAATGAGCAGTTCTTC. Protein sequence: CAISESDGRPTSSYNEQFF.

This CDR3 reads CASRLTGGYTF. The CDR3 DNA reads TGTGCCAGCCGATTAACGGGAGGCTACACCTTC. The chain has TRBV19 and TRBJ1-2; D gene unclear. The CDR3 has 11 amino acids. Trimming shortened V by 9 bases and J by 8 bases, and 13 bases separated the two germline ends. Germline V lookup: CDR1 LNHDA, CDR2 SQIVND (reference sequence).

This clone has a handful of counts. This chain links TRBV7-3 with TRBJ2-1, with 12 bases that match TRBD2. This CDR3 spans 15 amino acids. Trimming removed 5 bases from V and 7 bases from J; junction bases left unmatched: 6. Germline V gene data show CDR1 as SGHTA and CDR2 as FQGTGA. The CDR3 coding sequence is TGTGCCAGCAGCACGTCTAGCGGGAGGGGTAATGAGCAGTTCTTC. Its translation: CASSTSSGRGNEQFF.

The CDR3 DNA reads as TGTGCCAGCACCCTAAACCGGCAGAGTTGGACAGGACTTAACTATGGCTACACCTTC. Its translation is CASTLNRQSWTGLNYGYTF. The V call is TRBV28, the J call TRBJ1-2; 7 nucleotides align to TRBD1. This CDR3 contains 19 residues. The trim removed 7 bases at V and 1 base at J, leaving 21 bases unmatched. CDR1 MDHEN and CDR2 SYDVKM come from the germline V gene.

V usage is TRBV5-4 and J usage is TRBJ2-7; 10 bases agree with TRBD2. The CDR3 extends over 14 amino acids. The germline V gene encodes CDR1 SGHNT and CDR2 YYREEE (reference sequence). J gave up 2 bases and V 4 bases, and 3 bases lay outside the gene matches. Written as DNA, the CDR3 is TGTGCCAGCAGCCAAGGACTAGCGGCCTACGAGCAGTACTTC. This encodes CASSQGLAAYEQYF.

This clone was seen just once. This chain uses TRBV5-1 with TRBJ2-1; 8 bases align to TRBD1. V was clipped by 4 bases and J by 0 bases; unmatched bases: 6. CDR3 length equals 16 residues. The germline CDR1 and CDR2 sequences are SGHRS and YFSETQ. The CDR3 DNA reads as TGCGCCAGCAGCCTTTCAGGGGGCGGCTCCTACAATGAGCAGTTCTTC. Its translation is CASSLSGGGSYNEQFF.

This sequence joins TRBV30 and TRBJ1-1; D possibly corresponds to TRBD1 (5 bases). The CDR3 spans 14 residues. CDR1 and CDR2 from the germline V gene are GTSNPN and SVGIG (reference sequence). V shed 3 bases and J shed 1 base, with 12 bases lying between them. CDR3 loop: CAWSSGISNTEAFF. The CDR3 region has the DNA TGTGCCTGGAGCTCAGGGATCTCGAACACTGAAGCTTTCTTT.

V is TRBV6-1 and J is TRBJ1-5; TRBD1 agrees at 8 bases. CDR1 and CDR2 (germline): MNHNS, SASEGT. CDR3 size: 14 residues. After removal of 2 bases from V and 9 bases from J, the junction contained 6 bases not matched to a gene. The CDR3 DNA is TGTGCCAGCAGTGAACCAGGGGGCGAACTGCCCCAGCATTTT. Translated: CASSEPGGELPQHF.

The V gene is TRBV2, the J gene TRBJ1-6, with D perhaps matching TRBD1 (5 bases). The CDR3 has 13 residues. CDR1 SNHLY and CDR2 FYNNEI come from the germline V gene. With 9 bases removed from V and 7 bases from J, the gap between germline ends came to 13 bases. The CDR3 region is CARSTGINSPLHF. CDR3 in DNA: TGTGCCAGATCCACAGGAATAAATTCACCCCTCCACTTT.

The gene calls are TRBV6-5 and TRBJ2-1; TRBD2 matches at 7 bases. J lost 5 bases, V lost 6 bases, and 10 bases had no gene match. This CDR3 spans 15 amino acids. Germline values: CDR1 MNHEY, CDR2 SVGAGI. CDR3 nucleotides: TGTGCCAGCAGCCAAAGTGGGCGGGAGAACAATGAGCAGTTCTTC. Its translation is CASSQSGRENNEQFF.

CDR3 in amino acids: CASNRGRNSPSTDTQYF. DNA for the CDR3: TGTGCCAGTAACAGGGGGCGAAACTCCCCTTCCACAGATACGCAGTATTTT. The chain combines TRBV2 with TRBJ2-3; TRBD1 aligns across 9 bases. Trimming removed 9 bases from V and 2 bases from J; junction bases left unmatched: 15. The CDR3 runs 17 residues. The V gene's germline CDR1 is SNHLY and CDR2 FYNNEI.

The rearrangement links TRBV28 to TRBJ1-5; TRBD1 is a possible D gene (5 bases). The CDR3 covers 14 residues. V gave up 6 bases and J gave up 0 bases, with 9 bases separating them. Germline V gene sequence: CDR1 MDHEN, CDR2 SYDVKM. This CDR3 reads CASRLTDSNQPQHF. CDR3 in DNA: TGTGCCAGCAGATTGACAGATAGCAATCAGCCCCAGCATTTT.